This is a list of T cell receptor beta chains from one sample in a study of T cell responses to AZD1222 COVID-19 vaccine. Assay used: immunoSEQ multiplex PCR; TCRdb lists only in-frame clones, some missing. Among roughly 120,000 clones listed, 93% were seen once. This specimen was peripheral blood, taken on day 0 of AZD1222 vaccination. The receptors were sampled from an adult in good health. Both conserved end residues are part of each CDR3. The D gene is left open where the match is weak. Clone size is given for some rows only: seen once, a few or many times, or a class if the clone is expanded.

CDR3 DNA	CDR3 protein	D gene	clone size	V gene	J gene
TGTGCCAGCAGTGAATCGGCAGGGGGCCTTTTAGATTACTATGGCTACACCTTC	CASSESAGGLLDYYGYTF	TRBD1	NA	TRBV6-1	TRBJ1-2
TGTGCCAGCAGTTCGTCCACTGAAGCTTTCTTT	CASSSSTEAFF	NA	NA	TRBV12-3/TRBV12-4	TRBJ1-1
TGTGCCAGCAGCTTAGGAGGCGGGGGCCCTGAAAAACTGTTTTTT	CASSLGGGGPEKLFF	NA	once	TRBV11-2	TRBJ1-4
TGTGCCAGCAGCTTGACAGGGACTGGCCGTGGTACGCAGTATTTT	CASSLTGTGRGTQYF	NA	NA	TRBV11-1	TRBJ2-3
TGTGCCAGCAGAGAGGGACAGGGAGATACCTACGAGCAGTACTTC	CASREGQGDTYEQYF	TRBD1	NA	TRBV6-5	TRBJ2-7
TGTGCCAGCAGCCTGTCGGCCGCCTTGGGCGATACGCAGTATTTT	CASSLSAALGDTQYF	NA	NA	TRBV27	TRBJ2-3
TGTGCCAGCAGTTCCCGGGGGGGTGAGCAGTTCTTC	CASSSRGGEQFF	TRBD2	NA	TRBV27	TRBJ2-1
TGTGCCACCAGCAGAGATCGTGGTACAGCTCCCTACGAGCAGTACTTC	CATSRDRGTAPYEQYF	NA	NA	TRBV15	TRBJ2-7
TGTGCCAGCACGGTATCACTGCGCTCCCATCACAATGAGCAGTTCTTC	CASTVSLRSHHNEQFF	NA	NA	TRBV2	TRBJ2-1
TGTGCCAGCAGTTTGGAGGGTTGGGGGGAAAACGAGCAGTACTTC	CASSLEGWGENEQYF	NA	NA	TRBV28	TRBJ2-7
TGTGCCAGTAGTATGGGGGGAGGGGTTGGGTTCTTC	CASSMGGGVGFF	TRBD2	NA	TRBV19	TRBJ2-1
TGTGCCAGCAGTGAAAGGGCGGCGGGAGAAATGGATACGCAGTATTTT	CASSERAAGEMDTQYF	TRBD2	NA	TRBV6-4	TRBJ2-3
TGTGCCAGCAGCAACCATCAGGGGTTTTACACTGAAGCTTTCTTT	CASSNHQGFYTEAFF	NA	NA	TRBV6-2/TRBV6-3	TRBJ1-1
TGTGCCACCAGCGGGGGACTAGAACTCTCCTACGAGCAGTACTTC	CATSGGLELSYEQYF	TRBD2	NA	TRBV15	TRBJ2-7
TGCGCCAGCAGCTTGGCCGAGGGGACAGGGGGAAAAGAGCAGTTCTTC	CASSLAEGTGGKEQFF	TRBD1	NA	TRBV5-1	TRBJ2-1
TGTGCCAGCACCCTGGGGGGTAGCGTGGCCTACGAGCAGTACTTC	CASTLGGSVAYEQYF	NA	NA	TRBV28	TRBJ2-7
TGTGCCAGCAGTTTAGGGGGGGGATTTGGGAATCAGCCCCAGCATTTT	CASSLGGGFGNQPQHF	NA	NA	TRBV27	TRBJ1-5
TGTGCCAGCAGCCAAGGAGAGACCCAGTACTTC	CASSQGETQYF	NA	NA	TRBV3-1/TRBV3-2	TRBJ2-5
TGTGCCAGCAGTCGACAGGGGGGTCAGCCCCAGCATTTT	CASSRQGGQPQHF	TRBD1	NA	TRBV28	TRBJ1-5
TGTGCCAGCAGCTTAGTAGGGGACAGGGCTTATAGCAATCAGCCCCAGCATTTT	CASSLVGDRAYSNQPQHF	TRBD1	NA	TRBV7-8	TRBJ1-5
TGTGCCTGGAGTCTGCGGGGCGTGGGGGGGGGCTACACCTTC	CAWSLRGVGGGYTF	NA	NA	TRBV30	TRBJ1-2
TGTGCCAGCAGCTTATCCGTATTCTCCTACGAGCAGTACTTC	CASSLSVFSYEQYF	NA	NA	TRBV7-2	TRBJ2-7
TGTGCCAGCAGCCCCAGGGTGACTAGCGGGAGCCTAATTGGATACTCAGATACGCAGTATTTT	CASSPRVTSGSLIGYSDTQYF	TRBD2	once	TRBV4-2	TRBJ2-3
TGCGCCAGCAGCTTGGTCCTAGCGGGGGGTGAGCAGTTCTTC	CASSLVLAGGEQFF	TRBD2	NA	TRBV5-1	TRBJ2-1
TGTGCCAGCAGTGATACTGGTTTCGGCACTGAAGCTTTCTTT	CASSDTGFGTEAFF	NA	once	TRBV6-4	TRBJ1-1
TGTGCCAGTAGCGGGACAGGGCCTCAATGGCCCCAGCATTTT	CASSGTGPQWPQHF	TRBD1	NA	TRBV19	TRBJ1-5
TGTGCCAGCAGTTACGGAACGACAGACGAAGCTTTCTTT	CASSYGTTDEAFF	NA	NA	TRBV6-6	TRBJ1-1
TGTGCCAGCAGTTCACGAGTTTACAATGAGCAGTTCTTC	CASSSRVYNEQFF	NA	NA	TRBV28	TRBJ2-1
TGTGCCAGCAGCTTAGGGGGGGGGCAGCTGAATCAGCCCCAGCATTTT	CASSLGGGQLNQPQHF	NA	NA	TRBV7-2	TRBJ1-5
TGCGCCAGCACCCTGGCACCCGGGGCCAACGTCCTGACTTTC	CASTLAPGANVLTF	NA	NA	TRBV5-1	TRBJ2-6
TGTGCCAGCAGCAAAGAGTATCCCCTTTACTGGGAGAATGGCTACACCTTC	CASSKEYPLYWENGYTF	NA	NA	TRBV21-1	TRBJ1-2